These 22 T cell receptor beta chains share one sample of origin, sequenced in a study of blood T cells in healthy people across ages. The second PCR ran about 6 to 11 cycles with a sample-barcoded 5' primer and J-beta primers. TCRdb analysed the 5' RACE reads with MiXCR anew, one entry per CDR3 protein. The table includes around 1,000,000 distinct CDR3 sequences, approximately 38% detected once. The specimen sequenced was blood. Receptors originate from a man between 18 and 35 years old in good health.

In DNA form, the CDR3 reads TGTGCCAGCTCACCGGATGGGCATGTGAACACCGGGGAGCTGTTTTTT. Translation gives CASSPDGHVNTGELFF. The chain combines TRBV18 with TRBJ2-2; D ambiguous. CDR3 size: 16 residues. The germline V gene has CDR1 KGHSH and CDR2 LQKENI. V was shortened by 3 bases and J by 1 base, with 12 bases between the two germline ends.

The chain couples TRBV6-5 to TRBJ2-5, with 9 bases lining up with TRBD1. The J call is in doubt because the DNA end fits TRBJ2-7 better. This CDR3 is 14 amino acids long. Germline-derived CDR1 and CDR2 are MNHEY and SVGAGI. Here the CDR3 reads CASKGGTGTHEQYF. CDR3 bases: TGTGCCAGCAAGGGAGGGACAGGGACCCACGAGCAGTACTTC.

This clonotype was observed a handful of times. The V gene is TRBV6-6, the J gene TRBJ2-7; D remains unclear. There are 11 residues in the CDR3. V lost 8 bases and J 1 base, leaving 6 bases between the germline ends. Germline CDR1 MNHNY, CDR2 SVGAGI (reference sequence). Here the CDR3 DNA reads TGTGCCAGCTGTCAGTCCTACGAGCAGTACTTC. Translating it yields CASCQSYEQYF.

This clonotype was counted between two and nine times. The chain carries TRBV4-3 and TRBJ1-2; 7 positions agree with TRBD1. Germline assignment: CDR1 LGHNA and CDR2 YSLEER. V lost 1 base and J lost 0; bases outside the gene matches: 8. The CDR3 loop spans 17 amino acids. CDR3 loop: CASSQAPQGTTNYGYTF. The CDR3 DNA is TGCGCCAGCAGCCAAGCCCCACAGGGGACCACTAACTATGGCTACACCTTC.

The sample holds a few counts of this clonotype. This chain uses TRBV28 with TRBJ1-4; no firm D call. V gave up 8 bases and J gave up 4 bases, with 17 bases separating them. The CDR3 is made up of 15 amino acids. Germline lookup yields CDR1 MDHEN and CDR2 SYDVKM. The CDR3 DNA sequence: TGTGCCAGCGGCTTAGAGGACGCCTATAATGAAAAACTGTTTTTT. This sequence encodes CASGLEDAYNEKLFF.

This clonotype was counted a few times. This chain joins TRBV6-6 and TRBJ1-1, with D tentatively TRBD1 (5 bases). The ends were cut back, 6 bases at V and 3 bases at J, with 17 bases in the middle. Looked up from germline, CDR1 is MNHNY and CDR2 is SVGAGI (reference sequence). The CDR3 sequence is 15 residues long. The CDR3 DNA sequence: TGTGCCAGCAGCAAAACCTACCCGGGGGACACTGAAGCTTTCTTT. Encoded protein: CASSKTYPGDTEAFF.

The J gene is TRBJ2-1, the V gene TRBV9, with D possibly being TRBD2 (7 bases). The CDR3 covers 15 residues. Germline V gene data show CDR1 as SGDLS and CDR2 as YYNGEE. Trimming pared 0 bases from V and 5 bases from J, leaving 12 bases between. The CDR3 DNA reads TGTGCCAGCAGCGTAGAAGGGGGGGGGAACAATGAGCAGTTCTTC. Translation gives CASSVEGGGNNEQFF.

The rearrangement joins TRBV7-2 to TRBJ2-7; tentative D call: TRBD1 (6 bases). Germline V gene data show CDR1 as SGHTA and CDR2 as FQGNSA. The CDR3 is made up of 15 amino acids. Deletions cut 2 bases from V and 2 bases from J, with 13 bases between. In DNA form, the CDR3 reads TGTGCCAGCAGCTTATCTGGGACATCAACCTACGAGCAGTACTTC. Translating gives CASSLSGTSTYEQYF.

V gene TRBV20-1 combines with J gene TRBJ1-5; D is uncertain. The V gene lost 0 bases and the J gene lost 7 bases, with 16 bases spanning the gap. This CDR3 spans 15 amino acids. Germline-derived CDR1 and CDR2 are DFQATT and SNEGSKA (reference sequence). CDR3 region: CSARDPEGTGQPQHF. CDR3 sequence (DNA): TGCAGTGCTAGAGATCCGGAGGGAACGGGGCAGCCCCAGCATTTT.

A few counts support this clonotype. The J gene is TRBJ2-7, the V gene TRBV27, with 9 bases matching TRBD2. CDR3 length: 15 residues. Germline V gene sequence: CDR1 MNHEY, CDR2 SMNVEV (reference sequence). With V trimmed by 2 bases and J by 2 bases, 4 bases remained unmatched. The CDR3: CASSLASGETYEQYF. The CDR3 DNA is TGTGCCAGCAGTTTAGCTAGCGGGGAGACCTACGAGCAGTACTTC.

The V and J genes are TRBV3-1 and TRBJ2-3; the D gene is possibly TRBD2 (5 bases). Trimming removed 0 bases from V and 1 base from J, with 11 bases in between. The germline CDR1 and CDR2 sequences are LGHDT and YNNKEL (reference sequence). The CDR3 loop spans 16 amino acids. The CDR3 DNA reads as TGTGCCAGCAGCCAAGACTACGCAGCGGGCACAGATACGCAGTATTTT. This encodes CASSQDYAAGTDTQYF.

J is TRBJ1-1 and V is TRBV9; D may be TRBD1 (5 bases). CDR3 size: 14 residues. V was shortened by 2 bases and J by 3 bases, with 11 bases between the two germline ends. Germline assignment: CDR1 SGDLS and CDR2 YYNGEE. CDR3 amino acids: CASSVGREDTEAFF. The DNA of the CDR3 is TGTGCCAGCAGCGTGGGCAGGGAGGACACTGAAGCTTTCTTT.

The sample holds a few counts of this clonotype. J is TRBJ2-7 and V is TRBV7-2; 10 bases agree with TRBD1. V lost 7 bases and J lost 3; bases outside the gene matches: 3. This CDR3 has 13 amino acids. Germline V lookup: CDR1 SGHTA, CDR2 FQGNSA. The CDR3 loop is CASTTGGFYEQYF. DNA of the CDR3: TGTGCCAGCACGACAGGGGGCTTCTACGAGCAGTACTTC.

This clonotype was seen repeatedly, ten times or more. This chain links TRBV25-1 with TRBJ2-4; possible D gene TRBD1, 6 bases. The CDR3 has 22 amino acids. The ends were cut back, 7 bases at V and 2 bases at J, with 36 bases in the middle. Germline V gives CDR1 MGHDK, CDR2 SYGVNS. Written as DNA, the CDR3 is TGTGCCAGCACCACTCCTGAGACCAGGGGCGCTATGTCCAGTCGGTCCAAAAACATTCAGTACTTC. It encodes CASTTPETRGAMSSRSKNIQYF.

This sequence joins TRBV4-2 and TRBJ2-5; TRBD2 aligns across 9 bases. CDR3 size: 17 residues. The germline gives CDR1 LGHNA, CDR2 YNFKEQ. After removal of 0 bases from V and 5 bases from J, the junction contained 10 bases not matched to a gene. This chain's CDR3 is CASSQDLGGGARETQYF. CDR3 nucleotides: TGTGCCAGCAGCCAAGATCTGGGCGGGGGGGCCCGGGAGACCCAGTACTTC.

The table lists this clonotype with many counts. This CDR3 reads CATSRDRGANTEAFF. The CDR3 DNA reads TGTGCCACCAGCAGAGATCGGGGGGCGAACACTGAAGCTTTCTTT. The genes are TRBV15 and TRBJ1-1, with D possibly TRBD1 on 6 matching bases. The CDR3 length is 15 residues. Trimming left V 0 bases short and J 1 base short, with 9 bases between. Germline CDR1 is LNHNV and CDR2 is YYDKDF (reference sequence).

The chain combines TRBV7-9 with TRBJ2-7; D possibly corresponds to TRBD2 (5 bases). Germline CDR1 and CDR2: SEHNR and FQNEAQ (reference sequence). V lost 2 bases to trimming and J lost 7 bases, with 15 bases between them. The CDR3 runs 14 residues. The CDR3 reads CASSLSSAYNEQYF. The CDR3 DNA reads as TGTGCCAGCAGCTTAAGTAGCGCCTACAATGAGCAGTACTTC.

The chain recombines TRBV28 with TRBJ1-6, with 7 bases identical to TRBD1. The CDR3 length is 15 residues. Germline CDR1 reads MDHEN; CDR2 reads SYDVKM. Trimming cost V 5 bases and J 3 bases; bases outside gene matches: 4. The chain's CDR3 is CASSPGDSYNSPLHF. The DNA of the CDR3 is TGTGCCAGCAGTCCGGGGGACAGCTATAATTCACCCCTCCACTTT.

The chain couples TRBV20-1 to TRBJ1-2; D remains unclear. Trimming took off 1 base at V and 4 bases at J, with 13 bases between the two ends. Germline CDR1 and CDR2: DFQATT and SNEGSKA (reference sequence). The CDR3 is made up of 14 amino acids. CDR3 amino acids: CSARVTQDLYGYTF. The CDR3 DNA is TGCAGTGCTAGAGTGACGCAGGACCTCTATGGCTACACCTTC.

There are a few counts of this clonotype. The rearrangement links TRBV12-3 or TRBV12-4 to TRBJ2-5; perhaps TRBD1 as D (5 bases). V was shortened by 2 bases and J by 4 bases, with 8 bases between the two germline ends. The CDR3 is 13 amino acids. This CDR3 reads CASSLKGRETQYF. The CDR3 DNA is TGTGCCAGCAGTTTAAAGGGGCGAGAGACCCAGTACTTC.

The chain employs TRBV18 and TRBJ2-4; perhaps TRBD2 as D (5 bases). The DNA end is more similar to TRBJ2-7, so the J call may be wrong. CDR1 KGHSH and CDR2 LQKENI come from the germline V gene. The CDR3 runs 15 residues. This CDR3 is CASSPSGDALYEQYF. The CDR3 DNA follows: TGTGCCAGCTCACCATCCGGGGATGCCCTTTACGAGCAGTACTTC.

J is TRBJ1-1 and V is TRBV20-1, with a possible D match to TRBD1 (6 bases). The V gene's germline CDR1 is DFQATT and CDR2 SNEGSKA (reference sequence). The CDR3 consists of 14 residues. The V gene lost 4 bases and the J gene lost 3 bases, with 15 bases spanning the gap. The DNA of the CDR3 is TGCAGTGCTACGCGGACAGCTACGGACACTGAAGCTTTCTTT. It codes for CSATRTATDTEAFF.